One and the same sample provided the 20 T cell receptor beta chains below, sequenced in a study of CD8+ T cells in alopecia areata. Reverse transcribed after extraction, RNA yielded cDNA as the sequencing template. Generated by immunoSEQ multiplex PCR, the TCRdb table keeps only in-frame clones and is missing some. The sample holds approximately 57,000 clones, roughly 96% seen once. The starting material was CD8+ T cells sorted from blood, obtained at week 0. Source of these receptors: a human donor with alopecia areata.

This chain joins TRBV4-1 and TRBJ2-2; 8 bases align to TRBD1. The CDR3 runs to 17 residues. CDR1 and CDR2 from the germline V gene are MGHRA and YSYEKL. The V and J ends lost 0 bases and 7 bases, in that order; junction bases with no gene match: 10. The CDR3 DNA reads TGCGCCAGCAGCCAAGAGCCAGGGGGCTCCGTTGGCGGGGAGCTGTTTTTT. Encoded protein: CASSQEPGGSVGGELFF.

This chain joins TRBV23-1 and TRBJ2-7; a possible D gene is TRBD1 (6 bases). TRBV23-1 is filed as an ORF, its function uncertain. The CDR3 length is 11 residues. V lost 11 bases to trimming and J lost 1 base, with 9 bases between them. CDR3 bases: TGCGCCGATACAGGGTCCTACGAGCAGTACTTC. Translated, it gives CADTGSYEQYF.

This rearrangement joins TRBV29-1 to TRBJ2-7; D may match TRBD1 or TRBD2 (5 bases each). Germline lookup yields CDR1 SQVTM and CDR2 ANQGSEA. Deletions cut 4 bases from V and 2 bases from J, with 12 bases between. The CDR3 loop spans 13 amino acids. The CDR3 region is CSVGFGGPYEQYF. The CDR3 nucleotides are TGCAGCGTTGGATTTGGGGGTCCCTACGAGCAGTACTTC.

V usage is TRBV4-3 and J usage is TRBJ2-7, with 8 bases aligning to TRBD1. Losses at the gene ends were 4 bases for V and 7 bases for J; bases not matched to a gene: 18. This CDR3 has 17 residues. CDR1 is LGHNA and CDR2 is YSLEER in the germline V gene. CDR3 DNA sequence: TGCGCCAGCAGCCCAACCGCTCCAGGGGGCGCTTTAGGTGAGCAGTACTTC. It translates to CASSPTAPGGALGEQYF.

This rearrangement joins TRBV21-1 to TRBJ1-2. TRBV21-1 is designated a pseudogene. The CDR3 extends over 14 amino acids. The CDR3 coding sequence is TGTGCCAGCAGCAAGGAGAAAGGAGGCTATGGCTACACCTTC. Its translation: CASSKEKGGYGYTF.

This rearrangement joins TRBV7-9 to TRBJ2-1, with D maybe TRBD2 (6 bases). In germline, CDR1 is SEHNR, CDR2 FQNEAQ (reference sequence). The V end was cut by 3 bases, the J end by 6 bases, with 21 bases between. This CDR3 has 17 amino acids. The CDR3 DNA reads as TGTGCCAGCAGCTTTCTGGGACTGGCTGTATTATTCAATGAGCAGTTCTTC. This sequence encodes CASSFLGLAVLFNEQFF.

The chain combines TRBV7-2 with TRBJ2-1, with 7 bases fitting TRBD2. Germline loops: CDR1 SGHTA, CDR2 FQGNSA. The trim removed 1 base at V and 8 bases at J, leaving 11 bases unmatched. CDR3 size: 16 residues. The CDR3 DNA follows: TGTGCCAGCAGCTTAGTGCTTGGCGGGGGAGGTTATGAGCAGTTCTTC. Translation: CASSLVLGGGGYEQFF.

The chain couples TRBV15 to TRBJ2-6; tentative D call: TRBD2 (6 bases). Trimming took 5 bases from V and 1 from J, leaving 9 bases between them. Germline CDR1 reads LNHNV; CDR2 reads YYDKDF (reference sequence). This CDR3 region has 15 residues. Here the CDR3 DNA reads TGTGCCACCAGCGCGGGGCATTCTGGGGCCAACGTCCTGACTTTC. Its protein product is CATSAGHSGANVLTF. Combining the CDR3 with reference TRBV15 and TRBJ2-6 gives the whole variable domain DAMVIQNPRYQVTQFGKPVTLSCSQTLNHNVMYWYQQKSSQAPKLLFHYYDKDFNNEADTPDNFQSRRPNTSFCFLDIRSPGLGDTAMYLCATSAGHSGANVLTFGAGSRLTVL.

The rearrangement uses TRBV19 and TRBJ2-2, with a tentative D call TRBD2 (5 bases). There are 11 residues in the CDR3. V dropped 7 bases and J dropped 7 bases, with 7 bases sitting between them. Per germline, CDR1 LNHDA and CDR2 SQIVND (reference sequence). The CDR3 here is CASTGDGELFF. The CDR3 region has the DNA TGTGCCAGTACCGGGGACGGGGAGCTGTTTTTT.

J is TRBJ2-1 and V is TRBV9, with 7 bases fitting TRBD2. V was pared by 1 base and J by 3 bases, with 1 base of the junction left unmatched. CDR1 is SGDLS and CDR2 is YYNGEE in the germline V gene. This CDR3 spans 14 amino acids. For the CDR3, the DNA is TGTGCCAGCAGCGTACGGACTAGCTACAATGAGCAGTTCTTC. Protein product: CASSVRTSYNEQFF.

V and J are TRBV12-5 and TRBJ1-3; D is undetermined. The CDR3 spans 15 residues. Germline values: CDR1 LGHNT, CDR2 FRNRAP. Trimming stripped 2 bases from V and 7 bases from J, with 15 bases between. The CDR3 is CASGLLLKSENTIYF. The CDR3 DNA reads as TGTGCTAGTGGTTTGCTCTTAAAAAGTGAGAACACCATATATTTT.

This chain uses TRBV5-6 with TRBJ1-3; the D is unclear. CDR3 size: 15 residues. V lost 2 bases, J lost 0 bases, and 9 bases lay in between. In germline, CDR1 is SGHDT, CDR2 YYEEEE. The CDR3 coding sequence is TGTGCCAGCAGCTTTTTACCCAACTCTGGAAACACCATATATTTT. This encodes CASSFLPNSGNTIYF.

V is TRBV27 and J is TRBJ1-4, with D unresolved. This CDR3 is 14 amino acids long. Germline V gene sequence: CDR1 MNHEY, CDR2 SMNVEV (reference sequence). V gave up 3 bases and J gave up 1 base, with 6 bases separating them. This chain's CDR3 is CASSFLQTNEKLFF. In DNA, the CDR3 is TGTGCCAGCAGTTTTCTCCAAACTAATGAAAAACTGTTTTTT.

This sequence joins TRBV5-4 and TRBJ2-6, with 8 bases aligning to TRBD1. V trimming: 4 bases; J trimming: 0 bases; junction bases outside the gene matches: 15. Germline loops: CDR1 SGHNT, CDR2 YYREEE (reference sequence). The CDR3 is 20 amino acids. The CDR3 region has the DNA TGTGCCAGCAGCCCCCGGGACAGGACCCTTTCCAGCTCTGGGGCCAACGTCCTGACTTTC. It translates to CASSPRDRTLSSSGANVLTF.

The rearrangement links TRBV5-1 to TRBJ2-7, with D possibly being TRBD1 (5 bases). Germline values: CDR1 SGHRS, CDR2 YFSETQ. Trimming pared 4 bases from V and 3 bases from J, leaving 17 bases between. The CDR3 covers 15 residues. CDR3 in DNA: TGCGCCAGCAGCCTGACAGCTGCCACCAGCTACGAGCAGTACTTC. This encodes CASSLTAATSYEQYF. The full variable domain, completed using reference TRBV5-1 and TRBJ2-7, is KAGVTQTPRYLIKTRGQQVTLSCSPISGHRSVSWYQQTPGQGLQFLFEYFSETQRNKGNFPGRFSGRQFSNSRSEMNVSTLELGDSALYLCASSLTAATSYEQYFGPGTRLTVT.

The chain combines TRBV7-3 with TRBJ1-2; D is uncertain. Germline V gene data show CDR1 as SGHTA and CDR2 as FQGTGA. V lost 5 bases, J lost 10 bases, and 17 bases lay in between. This CDR3 is 13 amino acids long. In DNA form, the CDR3 reads TGTGCCAGCAGCCCGACACCCCGGGAGTTCTACACCTTC. Its translation is CASSPTPREFYTF.

This rearrangement joins TRBV30 to TRBJ2-1; D is ambiguous. The germline V gene has CDR1 GTSNPN and CDR2 SVGIG (reference sequence). There are 12 residues in the CDR3. V was shortened by 1 base and J by 6 bases, with 7 bases between the two germline ends. The DNA for the CDR3 is TGTGCCTGGAGTGGCACTATCAATGAGCAGTTCTTC. Translated, it gives CAWSGTINEQFF.

This clone has just a few counts. V and J are TRBV6-1 and TRBJ2-7; 7 nucleotides agree with TRBD1. Germline assignment: CDR1 MNHNS and CDR2 SASEGT. This CDR3 region has 15 residues. With V trimmed by 1 base and J by 5 bases, 8 bases remained unmatched. Here the CDR3 reads CASSEDRGSLNEQYF. In DNA form, the CDR3 reads TGTGCCAGCAGTGAAGACAGGGGCTCTCTCAACGAGCAGTACTTC.

The rearrangement uses TRBV5-1 and TRBJ2-7; 9 bases agree with TRBD1. The J segment lost 1 base and the V segment lost 3 bases, leaving 8 bases of the junction unmatched. Per the germline V gene, CDR1 is SGHRS and CDR2 is YFSETQ. CDR3 length equals 16 residues. The CDR3 region has the DNA TGCGCCAGCAGCTCAACAGGGGGCACCCCTTCCTACGAGCAGTACTTC. The encoded protein is CASSSTGGTPSYEQYF.

CDR3 loop: CASSLKGTRETQYF. CDR3 nucleotides: TGTGCCAGCAGCTTGAAAGGGACTCGGGAGACCCAGTACTTC. This chain joins TRBV7-2 and TRBJ2-5; possibly TRBD2 for D (6 bases). The CDR3 has 14 amino acids. With 3 bases removed from V and 5 bases from J, the gap between germline ends came to 13 bases. Germline CDR1 SGHTA, CDR2 FQGNSA.